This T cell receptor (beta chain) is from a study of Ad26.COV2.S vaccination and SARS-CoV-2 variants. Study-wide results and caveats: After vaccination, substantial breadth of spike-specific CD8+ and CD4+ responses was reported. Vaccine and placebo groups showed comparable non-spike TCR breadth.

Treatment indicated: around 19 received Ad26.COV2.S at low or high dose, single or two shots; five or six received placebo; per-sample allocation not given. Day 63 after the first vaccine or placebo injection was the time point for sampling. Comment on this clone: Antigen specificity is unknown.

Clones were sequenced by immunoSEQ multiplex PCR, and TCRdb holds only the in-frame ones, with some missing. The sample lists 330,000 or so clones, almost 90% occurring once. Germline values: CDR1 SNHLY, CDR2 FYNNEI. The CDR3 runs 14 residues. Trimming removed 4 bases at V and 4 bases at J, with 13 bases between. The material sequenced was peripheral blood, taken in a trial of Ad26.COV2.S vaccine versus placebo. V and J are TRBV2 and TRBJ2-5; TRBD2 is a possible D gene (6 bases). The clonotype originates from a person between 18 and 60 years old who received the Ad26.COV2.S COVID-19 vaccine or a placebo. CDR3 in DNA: TGTGCCAGCAGTGGACTAGGATTGGGAGAGACCCAGTACTTC. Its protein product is CASSGLGLGETQYF.